The following is a T cell receptor beta chain sequence with its context. The sample originates from a study of control samples from healthy donors and cancer patients. The CDR3 sequence is 16 residues long. Trimming took 1 base from V and 10 from J; bases not matched to a gene: 6. Per germline, CDR1 MDHEN and CDR2 SYDVKM. Some clones are missing from TCRdb's copy, which holds only in-frame ones; the method was immunoSEQ multiplex PCR. The sample includes about 190,000 clones, approximately 92% of them seen just once. The chain combines TRBV28 with TRBJ1-6; 11 bases align to TRBD1. The clonotype was recovered from a man aged 18 to 29 in good health. The source material was blood. This CDR3 reads CASSLSGQGAKSPLHF. CDR3 DNA sequence: TGTGCCAGCAGTTTATCCGGACAGGGGGCGAAATCACCCCTCCACTTT.